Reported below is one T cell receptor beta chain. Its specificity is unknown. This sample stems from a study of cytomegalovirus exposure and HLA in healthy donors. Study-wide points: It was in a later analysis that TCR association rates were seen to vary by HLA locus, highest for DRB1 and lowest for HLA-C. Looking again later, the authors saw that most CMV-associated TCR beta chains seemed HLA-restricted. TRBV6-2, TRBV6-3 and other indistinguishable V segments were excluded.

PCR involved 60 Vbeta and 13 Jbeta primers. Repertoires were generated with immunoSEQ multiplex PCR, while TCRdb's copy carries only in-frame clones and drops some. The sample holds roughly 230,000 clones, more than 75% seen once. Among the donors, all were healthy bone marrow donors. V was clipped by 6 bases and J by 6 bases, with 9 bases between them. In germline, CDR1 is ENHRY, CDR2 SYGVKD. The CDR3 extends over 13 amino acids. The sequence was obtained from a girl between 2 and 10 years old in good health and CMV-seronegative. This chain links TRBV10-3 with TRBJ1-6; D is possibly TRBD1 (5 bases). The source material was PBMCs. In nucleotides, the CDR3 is TGTGCCATCAGCAGGGATTCTAATTCACCCCTCCACTTT. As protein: CAISRDSNSPLHF.